This T cell receptor beta chain is drawn from a study of shared clonotypes between healthy human individuals. Study results and limitations: Donors were few, which limited the genetic and exposure-history diversity represented.

This clone was observed many times. Its antigen is undetermined. Germline CDR1 LGHNA, CDR2 YSLEER. The CDR3 covers 14 residues. V lost 3 bases, J lost 3 bases, and 12 bases lay in between. The repertoire was sequenced with immunoSEQ multiplex PCR; TCRdb's copy has only in-frame clones and lacks some. Of approximately 460,000 clones listed, 60% to 80% are singletons. This receptor was obtained from a woman in her thirties or forties in good health. Some clones in this sample may be carry-over from other donors' samples. The chain uses TRBV4-3 and TRBJ2-7; tentative D call: TRBD2 (5 bases). Sample: PBMCs. As DNA, the CDR3 is TGCGCCAGCAGCCAGAGGGCAGAGAGCTACGAGCAGTACTTC. Encoded protein: CASSQRAESYEQYF.